This T cell receptor beta chain came from a study of blood T cell repertoires in COVID-19. About the study: Samples representing acute and convalescent COVID-19 were sourced from the United States, Italy and Spain. The cDNA or gDNA used as material had been derived from T cells, B-cell-depleted T cells, or PBMCs.

In the source study's methods: Quantification of nucleated cells was approximated via reference gene primer amplification. Method: immunoSEQ multiplex PCR; TCRdb's copy keeps in-frame clones and lacks some. V and J calls and clone size are those listed in that table; D and trimming were worked out from the DNA. Counted here are nearly 45,000 clones, 84% occurring once; the ten biggest clones make up around two fifths. Germline V gives CDR1 SGHDN, CDR2 FVKESK. The CDR3 spans 15 residues. V was clipped by 1 base and J by 5 bases, with 11 bases between them. The rearrangement uses TRBV14 and TRBJ2-2; a weak D match, TRBD2 (6 bases). Source material: peripheral blood. The clonotype comes from a human donor in a cohort sampled during active COVID-19. In DNA, the CDR3 is TGTGCCAGCAGCCAAGGTTTGGGAGGTACCGGGGAGCTGTTTTTT. This codes for CASSQGLGGTGELFF.